Each of the 21 T cell receptor beta chains below was sequenced from the same sample in a study of T cell responses to AZD1222 COVID-19 vaccine. Clones were read by immunoSEQ multiplex PCR, and TCRdb kept only the in-frame ones, dropping some. This table holds 50,000 to 65,000 clones, approximately 86% found once. The sample here was peripheral blood, taken 28 days after the second AZD1222 dose. The receptors here all came from an adult who received the AZD1222 COVID-19 vaccine.

The chain combines TRBV13 with TRBJ1-1, with 7 bases that match TRBD1. Germline V gene lookup returns CDR1 PRHDT and CDR2 FYEKMQ (reference sequence). Trimming at V came to 5 bases and at J to 5 bases, leaving 11 bases not matched to a gene. The CDR3 totals 15 residues. The CDR3 nucleotides are TGTGCCAGCAGCCTAAAGGGGACAGCAGGTACTGAAGCTTTCTTT. This translates into CASSLKGTAGTEAFF.

The chain joins TRBV10-2 to TRBJ2-7; D is unclear. Trimming stripped 3 bases from V and 2 bases from J, with 5 bases between. CDR3 length: 12 amino acids. Germline loops: CDR1 WSHSY, CDR2 SAAADI. The CDR3 here is CASSDGAYEQYF. CDR3 bases: TGCGCCAGCAGTGATGGTGCCTACGAGCAGTACTTC.

V usage is TRBV28 and J usage is TRBJ2-1; D gene unclear. The V end lost 4 bases, the J end lost 2 bases, and 6 bases lay between the germline ends. There are 13 residues in the CDR3. Germline lookup yields CDR1 MDHEN and CDR2 SYDVKM. CDR3 protein: CASSSWAYNEQFF. In DNA form, the CDR3 reads TGTGCCAGCAGTTCCTGGGCCTACAATGAGCAGTTCTTC.

The chain combines TRBV9 with TRBJ2-2, with D possibly being TRBD1 (6 bases). The V gene lost 0 bases and the J gene lost 4 bases, with 10 bases spanning the gap. The CDR3 covers 15 residues. Looked up from germline, CDR1 is SGDLS and CDR2 is YYNGEE. CDR3 sequence (DNA): TGTGCCAGCAGCGTAGTTGAAGGGGGCACCGGGGAGCTGTTTTTT. Translating gives CASSVVEGGTGELFF.

V and J are TRBV6-5 and TRBJ1-1, with D perhaps matching TRBD1 (5 bases). CDR1 MNHEY and CDR2 SVGAGI come from the germline V gene. The CDR3 loop spans 15 amino acids. V gave up 6 bases and J gave up 0 bases, with 14 bases separating them. The CDR3 spells CASSARGRMNTEAFF. The CDR3 DNA reads TGTGCCAGCAGCGCCCGGGGACGAATGAACACTGAAGCTTTCTTT.

This sequence joins TRBV28 and TRBJ2-3, with TRBD2 identical over 7 bases. From germline, CDR1 is MDHEN and CDR2 SYDVKM. Trimming took 4 bases from V and 1 from J; bases not matched to a gene: 5. CDR3 length: 15 amino acids. CDR3 in amino acids: CASSSSGTGTDTQYF. The CDR3 DNA reads as TGTGCCAGCAGTTCCAGCGGGACCGGCACAGATACGCAGTATTTT.

The chain uses TRBV19 and TRBJ1-4; D perhaps matches TRBD1 (5 bases). CDR3 length: 15 amino acids. Germline lookup yields CDR1 LNHDA and CDR2 SQIVND (reference sequence). The V gene lost 5 bases and the J gene lost 4 bases, with 14 bases spanning the gap. CDR3 bases: TGTGCCAGTAGTTTCGGGACTCGCGGTAATGAAAAACTGTTTTTT. This translates into CASSFGTRGNEKLFF.

The V gene is TRBV7-9, the J gene TRBJ2-1, with 8 bases identical to TRBD2. The CDR3 has 18 residues. J lost 1 base, V lost 0 bases, and 8 bases had no gene match. Germline loops: CDR1 SEHNR, CDR2 FQNEAQ (reference sequence). The CDR3 sequence is CASSLALVTSGSYNEQFF. Here the CDR3 DNA reads TGTGCCAGCAGCTTAGCGCTGGTTACTAGCGGTTCCTACAATGAGCAGTTCTTC.

V and J are TRBV24-1 and TRBJ1-2; TRBD1 aligns across 7 bases. The CDR3 loop spans 16 amino acids. Trimming removed 3 bases from V and 8 bases from J; junction bases left unmatched: 14. Germline loops: CDR1 KGHDR, CDR2 SFDVKD. The CDR3 is CATSDGPGTAFGGYTF. For the CDR3, the DNA is TGTGCCACCAGTGATGGCCCCGGGACAGCCTTCGGCGGCTACACCTTC.

This chain connects TRBV10-3 to TRBJ2-7; no definite D call. Germline assignment: CDR1 ENHRY and CDR2 SYGVKD. Trimming took 5 bases from V and 6 from J, leaving 14 bases between them. The CDR3 is made up of 13 amino acids. CDR3 region: CAISSPLGFEQYF. The CDR3 DNA reads as TGTGCCATCAGTAGCCCCCTCGGGTTCGAGCAGTACTTC.

The chain recombines TRBV28 with TRBJ1-2; D is ambiguous. The germline V gene has CDR1 MDHEN and CDR2 SYDVKM. The CDR3 is made up of 11 amino acids. Trimming pared 8 bases from V and 3 bases from J, leaving 7 bases between. The CDR3 DNA follows: TGTGCCAGCCGGGCGGACTATGGCTACACCTTC. This translates into CASRADYGYTF.

This chain connects TRBV6-1 to TRBJ2-1; 9 bases agree with TRBD1. The germline V gene encodes CDR1 MNHNS and CDR2 SASEGT. The CDR3 length is 16 residues. The V and J ends lost 0 bases and 4 bases, in that order; junction bases with no gene match: 4. The CDR3: CASSEASQGAYNEQFF. For the CDR3, the DNA is TGTGCCAGCAGTGAAGCGTCACAGGGGGCTTACAATGAGCAGTTCTTC.

This chain joins TRBV11-1 and TRBJ2-2, with D perhaps TRBD1 (5 bases). The V gene lost 2 bases and the J gene lost 6 bases, with 16 bases spanning the gap. Germline V gene data show CDR1 as SGHAT and CDR2 as FQDESV (reference sequence). There are 16 residues in the CDR3. CDR3 nucleotides: TGTGCCAGCAGCTTACCTTCCCCCAGGGCCCCCGGGGAGCTGTTTTTT. It is translated as CASSLPSPRAPGELFF.

The rearrangement joins TRBV6-5 to TRBJ2-4, with D perhaps TRBD1 (6 bases). Germline V gene sequence: CDR1 MNHEY, CDR2 SVGAGI. The CDR3 has 14 amino acids. The ends were cut back, 5 bases at V and 0 bases at J, with 8 bases in the middle. The DNA for the CDR3 is TGTGCCAGCAGTCTGGACAGAGCCAAAAACATTCAGTACTTC. This encodes CASSLDRAKNIQYF.

This sequence joins TRBV20-1 and TRBJ1-1; TRBD1 is a possible D gene (6 bases). Germline-derived CDR1 and CDR2 are DFQATT and SNEGSKA (reference sequence). The length of the CDR3 is 11 residues. V lost 3 bases and J lost 8, with 10 bases in between. The CDR3 spells CSARRGAEAFF. For the CDR3, the DNA is TGCAGTGCTAGGAGGGGGGCGGAAGCTTTCTTT.

This rearrangement joins TRBV28 to TRBJ2-5; D gene ambiguous. CDR3 length: 11 residues. Germline lookup yields CDR1 MDHEN and CDR2 SYDVKM. Trimming stripped 6 bases from V and 5 bases from J, with 7 bases between. DNA for the CDR3: TGTGCCAGCAGATACTGGGAGACCCAGTACTTC. It codes for CASRYWETQYF. Together with reference TRBV28 and TRBJ2-5, the CDR3 gives the full variable domain: DVKVTQSSRYLVKRTGEKVFLECVQDMDHENMFWYRQDPGLGLRLIYFSYDVKMKEKGDIPEGYSVSREKKERFSLILESASTNQTSMYLCASRYWETQYFGPGTRLLVL.

V usage is TRBV18 and J usage is TRBJ1-2, with D perhaps TRBD1 (5 bases). Germline CDR1 reads KGHSH; CDR2 reads LQKENI. The CDR3 is 15 residues long. Trimming removed 0 bases from V and 5 bases from J, with 13 bases in between. The CDR3 coding sequence is TGTGCCAGCTCACCACCGGACAAGAGCTCGTATGGCTACACCTTC. The encoded protein is CASSPPDKSSYGYTF. Using reference TRBV18 and TRBJ1-2 for the parts outside the CDR3, the full variable domain is NAGVMQNPRHLVRRRGQEARLRCSPMKGHSHVYWYRQLPEEGLKFMVYLQKENIIDESGMPKERFSAEFPKEGPSILRIQQVVRGDSAAYFCASSPPDKSSYGYTFGSGTRLTVV.

The chain joins TRBV3-1 (or the pseudogene TRBV3-2) to TRBJ2-1; tentative D call: TRBD2 (5 bases). Trimming removed 4 bases from V and 4 bases from J, with 14 bases in between. CDR1 is LGHDT, CDR2 YNNKEL, per germline (reference sequence). The CDR3 extends over 15 amino acids. CDR3 loop: CASSPLIGRYNEQFF. For the CDR3, the DNA is TGTGCCAGCAGCCCCTTGATAGGGAGATACAATGAGCAGTTCTTC.

The J gene is TRBJ2-3, the V gene TRBV7-2; D is unresolved. Germline-derived CDR1 and CDR2 are SGHTA and FQGNSA. The CDR3 is 14 amino acids. V was shortened by 2 bases and J by 4 bases, with 10 bases between the two germline ends. The CDR3 loop reads CASSLNGKADTQYF. DNA for the CDR3: TGTGCCAGCAGCTTAAATGGCAAAGCAGATACGCAGTATTTT.

The chain couples TRBV5-1 to TRBJ2-5, with D possibly TRBD1 on 6 matching bases. This CDR3 has 14 amino acids. CDR1 is SGHRS, CDR2 YFSETQ, per germline. Trimming took 0 bases from V and 6 from J, leaving 12 bases between them. The CDR3 spells CASSLESGAQTQYF. CDR3 bases: TGCGCCAGCAGCTTGGAGTCAGGGGCACAGACCCAGTACTTC. Combining the CDR3 with reference TRBV5-1 and TRBJ2-5 gives the whole variable domain KAGVTQTPRYLIKTRGQQVTLSCSPISGHRSVSWYQQTPGQGLQFLFEYFSETQRNKGNFPGRFSGRQFSNSRSEMNVSTLELGDSALYLCASSLESGAQTQYFGPGTRLLVL.

V and J are TRBV5-1 and TRBJ2-3; 9 nucleotides match TRBD2. The CDR3 is made up of 16 amino acids. Per the germline V gene, CDR1 is SGHRS and CDR2 is YFSETQ. V was clipped by 4 bases and J by 0 bases; unmatched bases: 6. The CDR3 protein is CASSLLTSGSTDTQYF. CDR3 DNA: TGCGCCAGCAGCCTCTTAACTAGCGGGAGCACAGATACGCAGTATTTT.